The text below deals with one T cell receptor beta chain. The target antigen is unknown. Treatment noted: 15 to 20 received Ad26.COV2.S at low or high dose, single or two shots; about 5 received placebo; per-sample allocation not given. Collection of samples fell on day 63 after the first vaccine or placebo injection. The sample belongs to a study of Ad26.COV2.S vaccination and SARS-CoV-2 variants. Study conclusions and caveats: Marked by substantial breadth, spike-specific CD8+ and CD4+ T cell responses were reportedly seen after vaccination. It was vaccine recipients, not placebo recipients, who had the higher spike-specific TCR breadth.

V shed 5 bases and J shed 8 bases, with 12 bases lying between them. Germline CDR1 SGHVS, CDR2 FQNEAQ. The CDR3 covers 12 residues. Method: immunoSEQ multiplex PCR; TCRdb's copy keeps in-frame clones and lacks some. The table includes roughly 400,000 clones, around nine tenths detected once. The chain couples TRBV7-8 to TRBJ1-1, with D perhaps matching TRBD1 (5 bases). The sample consisted of peripheral blood, taken in a trial of Ad26.COV2.S vaccine versus placebo. This sequence was found in a person aged 18-60 years who received the Ad26.COV2.S COVID-19 vaccine or a placebo. The CDR3 loop is CASSEDRGEAFF. CDR3 DNA sequence: TGTGCCAGCAGCGAAGACAGAGGGGAAGCTTTCTTT.